The present T cell receptor beta chain was sequenced within a study of CD4 T cells in relation to SARS-CoV-2 and coronaviruses. Study in general: The restricting HLA molecule for shared crossreactive spike epitopes was mapped.

Before the COVID-19 pandemic, during about 2011-2019, CD4+ T cells were taken from unexposed donors. After less than 11 days of culture, CD4+ T cells were isolated. Testing used SARS-CoV-2 S/N and four cold-coronavirus spikes on unexposed-donor CD4+ T cells, cells permitting. With respect to this clone: Its target is not known.

Repertoires were generated with immunoSEQ multiplex PCR, while TCRdb's copy carries only in-frame clones and drops some. The table lists 20,000 to 25,000 clones, 70% to 85% of them singletons. V was pared by 6 bases and J by 0 bases, with 11 bases between. The CDR3 length is 15 residues. Germline CDR1 and CDR2: ENHRY and SYGVKD. Sequenced: CD4+ T cells from PBMCs, cultured in vitro. The chain has TRBV10-3 and TRBJ1-4; perhaps TRBD1 as D (6 bases). The clonotype originates from a human donor in good health. This chain's CDR3 is CAISRDTSTNEKLFF. For the CDR3, the DNA is TGTGCCATCAGCCGGGACACCTCAACTAATGAAAAACTGTTTTTT.